This T cell receptor beta chain emerged from a study of Graves' ophthalmopathy and Graves' hyperthyroidism. Study in general: Hyperthyroidism qualified as stable when ophthalmopathy did not develop within 18 months of follow-up.

A note on this clonotype: No antigen is known for it.

Reliance was placed on clinical symptoms, serum thyroxine, TRAb, thyroid ultrasound and orbital computed tomography for diagnosis. Amplified material comprised TCR beta CDR3 regions derived from RNA transcripts. RT-PCR was first run with HTBI primers, then multiplex PCR in a second round. TCRdb re-derived calls from the multiplex PCR reads in MiXCR, one entry per CDR3 protein. This sample yields 500,000 to 600,000 distinct CDR3 sequences, of which under 40% are seen a single time; about 4% belongs to the top ten. Points from the study as a whole: Blood also held most thyroid clonotypes expanded above 0.001 frequency. Ophthalmopathy versus stable hyperthyroidism: 13-signature model gave around 85% sensitivity, 75% to 82% specificity.

The CDR3 totals 14 residues. Germline V gene lookup returns CDR1 SNHLY and CDR2 FYNNEI. Trimming pared 6 bases from V and 5 bases from J, leaving 16 bases between. Source material: peripheral blood or thyroid tissue (not recorded which). This receptor was obtained from an adult man with Graves' hyperthyroidism. The rearrangement joins TRBV2 to TRBJ1-1, with a tentative D call TRBD1 (5 bases). The CDR3, as DNA: TGTGCCAGCAGCCAGCACGGGGGAAGGACTGAAGCTTTCTTT. This encodes CASSQHGGRTEAFF.